The 23 T cell receptor beta chains below come from one sample, sequenced in a study of CD8 T cells in ankylosing spondylitis. TCRdb independently ran MiXCR on the 5' RACE reads; one entry per CDR3 protein. The data contain around 30,000 distinct CDR3 sequences, approximately 15% of them singletons. Sequenced input: blood. The receptors come from a male donor with ankylosing spondylitis or in good health (not recorded which).

There are a few counts of this clonotype. V usage is TRBV27 and J usage is TRBJ2-2; D unclear. Germline CDR1 and CDR2: MNHEY and SMNVEV (reference sequence). Trimming took 3 bases from V and 1 from J, leaving 6 bases between them. The CDR3 runs to 14 residues. The CDR3 nucleotides are TGTGCCAGCAGTTTGGCACAGAACACCGGGGAGCTGTTTTTT. Amino acid sequence: CASSLAQNTGELFF.

This clonotype has more than one count but fewer than ten. The chain is built from TRBV28 and TRBJ2-3, with a tentative D call TRBD1 (5 bases). With 11 bases removed from V and 0 bases from J, the gap between germline ends came to 15 bases. This CDR3 is 14 amino acids long. Germline CDR1 and CDR2: MDHEN and SYDVKM. This chain's CDR3 is CAARVGPSTDTQYF. In nucleotides, the CDR3 is TGTGCCGCCAGGGTGGGGCCTAGCACAGATACGCAGTATTTT.

This clonotype was detected a few times. The V and J genes are TRBV6-5 and TRBJ2-1; TRBD1 matches 8 bases. With V trimmed by 6 bases and J by 2 bases, 3 bases remained unmatched. Looked up from germline, CDR1 is MNHEY and CDR2 is SVGAGI. The CDR3 is made up of 14 amino acids. CDR3 sequence reads: CASSRTGPYNEQFF. The CDR3 coding sequence is TGTGCCAGCAGCCGGACAGGGCCCTACAATGAGCAGTTCTTC.

There are a few counts of this clonotype. The CDR3 DNA follows: TGTGCCAGCTCACCTTTTACCACACAGGCGTCCGATGAGCAGTTCTTC. As protein: CASSPFTTQASDEQFF. V and J are TRBV18 and TRBJ2-1; D is possibly TRBD1 (5 bases). Trimming removed 3 bases at V and 8 bases at J, with 20 bases between. The CDR3 spans 16 residues. Germline CDR1 KGHSH, CDR2 LQKENI.

In its sample, this clonotype was seen a few times. The chain couples TRBV5-1 to TRBJ2-2; 9 bases agree with TRBD2. This CDR3 spans 16 amino acids. CDR1 is SGHRS and CDR2 is YFSETQ in the germline V gene. V gave up 2 bases and J gave up 0 bases; unmatched junction bases: 2. CDR3 amino acids: CASSFLAGSNTGELFF. CDR3 in DNA: TGCGCCAGCAGCTTTCTAGCGGGGTCGAACACCGGGGAGCTGTTTTTT.

Only a few counts were recorded for this clonotype. This sequence joins TRBV10-3 and TRBJ2-3, with TRBD1 as a possible D gene (6 bases). The CDR3 length is 15 residues. Germline V gene data show CDR1 as ENHRY and CDR2 as SYGVKD. The V gene lost 6 bases and the J gene lost 2 bases, with 15 bases spanning the gap. This chain's CDR3 is CAISRDRIATDTQYF. The CDR3 nucleotides are TGTGCCATCAGCCGAGACAGGATAGCCACAGATACGCAGTATTTT.

CDR3 protein: CASSLGNAYEQYF. DNA of the CDR3: TGTGCCAGCAGCCTAGGGAATGCCTACGAGCAGTACTTC. V and J are TRBV6-5 and TRBJ2-7; no clear D gene. V dropped 6 bases and J dropped 2 bases, with 11 bases sitting between them. Germline loops: CDR1 MNHEY, CDR2 SVGAGI. This CDR3 comprises 13 residues.

A single count supports this clonotype. The chain carries TRBV2 and TRBJ2-3, with D perhaps matching TRBD2 (6 bases). V shed 5 bases and J shed 1 base, with 16 bases lying between them. Germline CDR1 and CDR2: SNHLY and FYNNEI. This CDR3 has 16 amino acids. Written as DNA, the CDR3 is TGTGCCAGCAGTCTAGACGGAGGGCCGGGCACAGATACGCAGTATTTT. This translates into CASSLDGGPGTDTQYF.

The rearrangement uses TRBV21-1 and TRBJ2-6. TRBV21-1 is a documented pseudogene. The CDR3 consists of 15 residues. CDR3 protein: CASSKVRSGANVLTF. CDR3 sequence (DNA): TGTGCCAGCAGCAAAGTCCGATCCGGGGCCAACGTCCTGACTTTC.

This chain uses TRBV6-5 with TRBJ2-7, with a weak D call TRBD2 (7 bases). The CDR3 is 14 amino acids. The V gene's germline CDR1 is MNHEY and CDR2 SVGAGI. Trimming pared 4 bases from V and 2 bases from J, leaving 12 bases between. As DNA, the CDR3 is TGTGCCAGCAGTTCCCAGGGGAGGGCCTACGAGCAGTACTTC. Amino acids: CASSSQGRAYEQYF.

This clonotype has a handful of counts. V and J are TRBV9 and TRBJ2-2; tentative D call: TRBD1 (6 bases). The germline CDR1 and CDR2 sequences are SGDLS and YYNGEE. The CDR3 has 14 amino acids. Trimming stripped 5 bases from V and 5 bases from J, with 13 bases between. CDR3 region: CASSPTGLTGELFF. In nucleotides, the CDR3 is TGTGCCAGCAGTCCTACAGGGCTGACCGGGGAGCTGTTTTTT.

This clonotype has only a few counts. V and J are TRBV7-2 and TRBJ1-1, with TRBD1 matching over 10 bases. Looked up from germline, CDR1 is SGHTA and CDR2 is FQGNSA. With V trimmed by 5 bases and J by 4 bases, 4 bases remained unmatched. CDR3 size: 14 residues. The CDR3 reads CASSIDRGPTEAFF. The CDR3 region has the DNA TGTGCCAGCAGCATAGACAGGGGGCCCACTGAAGCTTTCTTT.

This clonotype was counted ten times or more. The J gene is TRBJ2-2, the V gene TRBV5-6, with 7 bases that match TRBD1. The trim removed 0 bases at V and 0 bases at J, leaving 2 bases unmatched. Per germline, CDR1 SGHDT and CDR2 YYEEEE. This CDR3 is built from 16 residues. In DNA, the CDR3 is TGTGCCAGCAGCTTGGCCGGACAGGCGAACACCGGGGAGCTGTTTTTT. Protein: CASSLAGQANTGELFF.

The genes are TRBV20-1 and TRBJ2-2, with 7 nucleotides matching TRBD1. Germline-derived CDR1 and CDR2 are DFQATT and SNEGSKA (reference sequence). CDR3 size: 16 residues. J lost 0 bases, V lost 0 bases, and 4 bases had no gene match. CDR3 in DNA: TGCAGTGCTAGAGATCCGGGACAGTCGAACACCGGGGAGCTGTTTTTT. Amino acids: CSARDPGQSNTGELFF.

The sample holds a few counts of this clonotype. The rearrangement joins TRBV12-3 or TRBV12-4 to TRBJ1-2; D perhaps matches TRBD1 (5 bases). V lost 6 bases and J lost 4, with 18 bases in between. The CDR3 loop spans 15 amino acids. CDR3 protein: CASSPPLAGPYGYTF. CDR3 nucleotides: TGTGCCAGCAGCCCCCCTTTGGCAGGGCCCTATGGCTACACCTTC.

This clonotype came up a few times. The V call is TRBV6-2 or TRBV6-3, the J call TRBJ2-7; possibly TRBD2 for D (6 bases). The V end was cut by 4 bases, the J end by 3 bases, with 13 bases between. The CDR3 has 14 amino acids. The germline gives CDR1 MNHEY, CDR2 SVGEGT. CDR3 bases: TGTGCCAGCAGTTTCCTCGGGGGTGGCTACGAGCAGTACGTC. It yields the protein CASSFLGGGYEQYV.

This clonotype has more than one count but fewer than ten. The V and J genes are TRBV28 and TRBJ1-5; D not resolved. The CDR3 has 11 amino acids. In germline, CDR1 is MDHEN, CDR2 SYDVKM. V lost 6 bases to trimming and J lost 7 bases, with 7 bases between them. The CDR3 loop is CASSLDQPQHF. The CDR3 DNA follows: TGTGCCAGCAGCTTGGACCAGCCCCAGCATTTT.

The chain has TRBV29-1 and TRBJ2-7; no definite D call. The germline V gene has CDR1 SQVTM and CDR2 ANQGSEA. The CDR3 is 13 residues long. V shed 4 bases and J shed 3 bases, with 13 bases lying between them. The CDR3 DNA sequence: TGCAGCGTTGCCCCGGCAAGACTCTACGAGCAGTACTTC. Amino acids: CSVAPARLYEQYF.

This sequence joins TRBV20-1 and TRBJ1-5; weak D call: TRBD1 (6 bases). This CDR3 is built from 20 residues. V was clipped by 2 bases and J by 0 bases, with 26 bases between them. Germline V CDR1 and CDR2: DFQATT, SNEGSKA (reference sequence). The CDR3 protein is CSARSTPGAGGVYSNQPQHF. CDR3 in DNA: TGCAGTGCTAGATCGACCCCGGGGGCAGGAGGGGTTTATAGCAATCAGCCCCAGCATTTT.

This clonotype came up a few times. V gene TRBV15 combines with J gene TRBJ2-2; 11 bases line up with TRBD1. Germline CDR1 LNHNV, CDR2 YYDKDF (reference sequence). V gave up 1 base and J gave up 3 bases; unmatched junction bases: 4. The CDR3 runs to 17 residues. In DNA, the CDR3 is TGTGCCACCAGCAGAGGGGGGACAGGGGGACACACCGGGGAGCTGTTTTTT. It encodes CATSRGGTGGHTGELFF.

This clonotype was recorded at least ten times. The J gene is TRBJ2-3, the V gene TRBV7-2; 10 bases are shared with TRBD1. The germline V gene has CDR1 SGHTA and CDR2 FQGNSA. V shed 5 bases and J 7 bases; nucleotides not matched to a gene: 6. This CDR3 spans 14 amino acids. CDR3 DNA: TGTGCCAGCAGCCGCGACAGGGGGCTGCATACGCAGTATTTT. Protein sequence: CASSRDRGLHTQYF.

The chain is built from TRBV4-3 and TRBJ2-1, with TRBD1 identical over 10 bases. Germline V gene sequence: CDR1 LGHNA, CDR2 YSLEER. V dropped 5 bases and J dropped 1; count of bases not matched to a gene: 2. CDR3 size: 15 residues. CDR3 sequence (DNA): TGCGCCAGCAGCGTGGACAGGGGGTCCTACAATGAGCAGTTCTTC. Protein sequence: CASSVDRGSYNEQFF.

Only a few counts were recorded for this clonotype. The V and J genes are TRBV20-1 and TRBJ2-1; TRBD2 might be the D (5 bases). Per germline, CDR1 DFQATT and CDR2 SNEGSKA (reference sequence). There are 15 residues in the CDR3. V was pared by 3 bases and J by 4 bases, with 16 bases between. The CDR3 spells CSASSAPLAYNEQFF. CDR3 nucleotides: TGCAGTGCTAGTAGTGCCCCCCTAGCATACAATGAGCAGTTCTTC.